The present T cell receptor (beta chain) was sequenced within a study of T cells in Graves' hyperthyroidism and ophthalmopathy. There were TCR beta CDR3 regions amplified from RNA transcripts. HTBI primers were employed in a first-round RT-PCR of the TCR CDR3. TCRdb reprocessed the multiplex PCR reads with MiXCR, giving one entry per CDR3 protein. The sample has about 640,000 distinct CDR3 sequences; about a fifth are singletons. This clonotype was counted only a few times. Enrolled ophthalmopathy patients presented with a Clinical Activity Score of at least 3, a NOSPECS grade of at least 4, and disease duration under 3 months. Germline V CDR1 and CDR2: SNHLY, FYNNEI. The ends were cut back, 7 bases at V and 4 bases at J, with 20 bases in the middle. The CDR3 contains 16 residues.

The sequence was collected from a man aged 30-40 years with Graves' ophthalmopathy. Sequenced: blood. The V call is TRBV2, the J call TRBJ2-1, with a tentative D call TRBD2 (7 bases). CDR3 sequence: CASKLGGGLSYNEQFF. CDR3 coding DNA: TGTGCCAGCAAGTTAGGGGGGGGACTATCATACAATGAGCAGTTCTTC.